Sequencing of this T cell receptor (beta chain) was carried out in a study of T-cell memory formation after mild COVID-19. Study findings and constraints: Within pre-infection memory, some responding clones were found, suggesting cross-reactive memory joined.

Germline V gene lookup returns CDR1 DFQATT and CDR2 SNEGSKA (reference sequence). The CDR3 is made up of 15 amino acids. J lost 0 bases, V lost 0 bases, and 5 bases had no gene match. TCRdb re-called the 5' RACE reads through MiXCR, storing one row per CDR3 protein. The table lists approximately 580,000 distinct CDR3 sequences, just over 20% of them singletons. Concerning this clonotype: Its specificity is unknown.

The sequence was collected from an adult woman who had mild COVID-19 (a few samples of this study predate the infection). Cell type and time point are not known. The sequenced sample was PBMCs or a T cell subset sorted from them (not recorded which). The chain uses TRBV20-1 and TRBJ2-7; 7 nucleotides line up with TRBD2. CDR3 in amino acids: CSARDYERDSYEQYF. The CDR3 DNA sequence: TGCAGTGCTAGAGATTACGAGCGGGACTCCTACGAGCAGTACTTC.